These 18 T cell receptor beta chains came from one sample sequenced in a study of Ad26.COV2.S vaccination and SARS-CoV-2 variants. Treatment indicated: around 19 received Ad26.COV2.S at low or high dose, single or two shots; about 5 received placebo; per-sample allocation not given. The investigators took samples on day 63 after the first vaccine or placebo injection. The assay was immunoSEQ multiplex PCR, and TCRdb's table has in-frame clones only and misses some. The sample lists about 330,000 clones; roughly nine tenths were seen once. This sample comprised peripheral blood, obtained in a trial of Ad26.COV2.S vaccine versus placebo. These receptors were taken from a person between 18 and 59 years old who received the Ad26.COV2.S COVID-19 vaccine or a placebo.

The chain is built from TRBV12-3 or TRBV12-4 and TRBJ1-1; D is uncertain. Trimming took off 6 bases at V and 6 bases at J, with 14 bases between the two ends. The CDR3 is made up of 13 amino acids. CDR3 amino acids: CASSPSGSAEAFF. Here the CDR3 DNA reads TGTGCCAGCAGCCCCTCTGGTAGCGCTGAAGCTTTCTTT.

This clone has just a few counts. This chain joins TRBV5-1 and TRBJ2-3; no firm D call. CDR3 size: 13 residues. The V and J ends lost 0 bases and 8 bases respectively, with 10 bases between them. Per germline, CDR1 SGHRS and CDR2 YFSETQ. CDR3 sequence reads: CASSLVGFSTQYF. CDR3 sequence (DNA): TGCGCCAGCAGCTTGGTCGGGTTTTCTACGCAGTATTTT.

V is TRBV7-9 and J is TRBJ2-1, with D unclear. CDR1 SEHNR and CDR2 FQNEAQ come from the germline V gene (reference sequence). V was pared by 1 base and J by 6 bases, with 7 bases between. The length of the CDR3 is 13 residues. The CDR3 coding sequence is TGTGCCAGCAGCTTAGATCATAGCAATGAGCAGTTCTTC. Its translation: CASSLDHSNEQFF. The full variable domain, its missing parts supplied by reference TRBV7-9 and TRBJ2-1, is DTGVSQNPRHKITKRGQNVTFRCDPISEHNRLYWYRQTLGQGPEFLTYFQNEAQLEKSRLLSDRFSAERPKGSFSTLEIQRTEQGDSAMYLCASSLDHSNEQFFGPGTRLTVL.

This chain joins TRBV5-1 and TRBJ2-3; D is possibly TRBD1 or TRBD2 (7 bases each). The germline CDR1 and CDR2 sequences are SGHRS and YFSETQ. Trimming pared 0 bases from V and 4 bases from J, leaving 15 bases between. The CDR3 runs 16 residues. CDR3 in amino acids: CASSLAGGQQADTQYF. The CDR3 DNA is TGCGCCAGCAGCTTGGCGGGGGGACAGCAGGCAGATACGCAGTATTTT.

This clone was counted a single time. The rearrangement joins TRBV7-9 to TRBJ2-1; a weak D match, TRBD2 (5 bases). CDR1 SEHNR and CDR2 FQNEAQ come from the germline V gene (reference sequence). This CDR3 has 13 amino acids. Trimming took off 0 bases at V and 8 bases at J, with 8 bases between the two ends. This CDR3 reads CASSLAGVDEQFF. The CDR3 DNA follows: TGTGCCAGCAGCTTAGCCGGGGTCGATGAGCAGTTCTTC. Variable domain in full (rest from reference TRBV7-9 and TRBJ2-1): DTGVSQNPRHKITKRGQNVTFRCDPISEHNRLYWYRQTLGQGPEFLTYFQNEAQLEKSRLLSDRFSAERPKGSFSTLEIQRTEQGDSAMYLCASSLAGVDEQFFGPGTRLTVL.

The chain has TRBV7-2 and TRBJ1-4; TRBD1 matches at 7 bases. J was trimmed by 5 bases and V by 2 bases; bases with no gene match: 5. The V gene's germline CDR1 is SGHTA and CDR2 FQGNSA. The CDR3 consists of 15 residues. The CDR3 is CASSLTGTANEKLFF. CDR3 nucleotide sequence: TGTGCCAGCAGCTTAACCGGGACAGCCAATGAAAAACTGTTTTTT.

The chain recombines TRBV7-2 with TRBJ1-2; no definite D call. The CDR3 contains 12 residues. CDR1 and CDR2 (germline): SGHTA, FQGNSA. The V gene lost 4 bases and the J gene lost 8 bases, with 11 bases spanning the gap. CDR3 sequence reads: CASSSSRSGYTF. The CDR3 coding sequence is TGTGCCAGCAGCTCCTCCAGGTCGGGCTACACCTTC.

The gene calls are TRBV7-3 and TRBJ2-5, with TRBD1 matching over 10 bases. Per germline, CDR1 SGHTA and CDR2 FQGTGA. There are 15 residues in the CDR3. V lost 2 bases, J lost 5 bases, and 5 bases stayed unmatched. The CDR3 DNA is TGTGCCAGCAGCTTAGGACAGGGGGTGACGGAGACCCAGTACTTC. Translated, it gives CASSLGQGVTETQYF.

This clone has just one count. The V and J genes are TRBV21-1 and TRBJ1-4; TRBD1 is taken as the D call from the table, unchecked against the DNA. TRBV21-1 is termed a pseudogene. This CDR3 spans 15 amino acids. This chain's CDR3 is CASSAHRGTNEKLFF. The CDR3 region has the DNA TGTGCCAGCAGCGCTCACAGGGGAACTAATGAAAAACTGTTTTTT.

J is TRBJ1-2 and V is TRBV4-3, with a possible D match to TRBD1 (6 bases). Trimming left V 3 bases short and J 6 bases short, with 20 bases between. Germline V CDR1 and CDR2: LGHNA, YSLEER. CDR3 size: 16 residues. The CDR3 here is CASSHPLEGGINGYTF. The CDR3 DNA reads as TGCGCCAGCAGCCACCCCCTGGAGGGGGGCATTAATGGCTACACCTTC.

This clone was seen only once. This chain joins TRBV11-2 and TRBJ1-3; 9 nucleotides agree with TRBD1. V shed 5 bases and J 4 bases; nucleotides not matched to a gene: 6. The CDR3 loop spans 15 amino acids. The germline V gene has CDR1 SGHAT and CDR2 FQNNGV. The CDR3 here is CASSPGTGPGNTIYF. For the CDR3, the DNA is TGTGCCAGCAGCCCGGGGACAGGGCCGGGAAACACCATATATTTT.

This clone was counted only a few times. The chain recombines TRBV19 with TRBJ1-5; unclear D gene. Trimming took off 7 bases at V and 5 bases at J, with 15 bases between the two ends. CDR3 length equals 14 residues. In germline, CDR1 is LNHDA, CDR2 SQIVND (reference sequence). The CDR3 region is CASTKSGGYQPQHF. The CDR3 region has the DNA TGTGCCAGTACGAAATCCGGCGGATATCAGCCCCAGCATTTT.

This clone appeared a few times. This chain connects TRBV28 to TRBJ2-2; D is undetermined. The CDR3 has 12 residues. CDR1 is MDHEN, CDR2 SYDVKM, per germline. The ends were cut back, 5 bases at V and 1 base at J, with 2 bases in the middle. CDR3 DNA sequence: TGTGCCAGCAGTGAGAACACCGGGGAGCTGTTTTTT. It specifies CASSENTGELFF.

This clone was observed once. The chain carries TRBV11-3 and TRBJ1-1; D may be TRBD1 (5 bases). There are 15 residues in the CDR3. With 6 bases removed from V and 1 base from J, the gap between germline ends came to 15 bases. CDR1 and CDR2 (germline): SGHNT, YENEEA. CDR3 amino acids: CASRSPQGGNTEAFF. DNA for the CDR3: TGTGCCAGCAGATCCCCCCAGGGAGGGAACACTGAAGCTTTCTTT.

The gene calls are TRBV5-5 and TRBJ1-6; 11 nucleotides agree with TRBD1. The CDR3 length is 16 residues. Germline CDR1 SGHKS, CDR2 YYEKEE (reference sequence). V was clipped by 4 bases and J by 7 bases; unmatched bases: 7. The CDR3 sequence is CASSPVGQGANSPLHF. DNA of the CDR3: TGTGCCAGCAGCCCGGTCGGACAGGGGGCGAATTCACCCCTCCACTTT.

The V call is TRBV5-5, the J call TRBJ1-6; weak D call: TRBD1 (6 bases). The germline V gene encodes CDR1 SGHKS and CDR2 YYEKEE (reference sequence). This CDR3 region has 17 residues. The V gene lost 2 bases and the J gene lost 2 bases, with 14 bases spanning the gap. CDR3: CASSFTGRGTYNSPLHF. DNA for the CDR3: TGTGCCAGCAGCTTTACAGGGCGTGGGACCTATAATTCACCCCTCCACTTT.

V gene TRBV7-9 combines with J gene TRBJ1-1, with unresolved D. The CDR3 has 12 amino acids. CDR1 and CDR2 from the germline V gene are SEHNR and FQNEAQ (reference sequence). Trimming cost V 0 bases and J 7 bases, with 6 bases left between them. The CDR3, as DNA: TGTGCCAGCAGCTTAGCGGACGTTGAAGCTTTCTTT. This encodes CASSLADVEAFF.

For this clone: The same CDR3 also results from other DNA sequences found in this sample. The rearrangement uses TRBV12-3 or TRBV12-4 and TRBJ1-1; TRBD1 might be the D (5 bases). Deletions cut 6 bases from V and 1 base from J, with 9 bases between. The CDR3 spans 13 residues. The CDR3 loop reads CASSPTGNTEAFF. CDR3 in DNA: TGTGCCAGCAGCCCAACAGGGAACACTGAAGCTTTCTTT.